This TCR beta chain came from a study of T cells after yellow fever vaccination. The study, taken as a whole, reports: Reappearing after the booster were most of the clones from primary vaccination (roughly 96% CD4, approximately 88% CD8). Contaminants from the bulk population, in the form of abundant clonotypes, could be found in FACS-sorted repertoires. Although most clonotypes did not, a small share appeared in both CD4 and CD8 compartments.

Notes on this clonotype: Its antigen is as yet unknown.

A process of 5'RACE template switching, which added a universal primer site and UMIs, was used to make TCR cDNA. TCRdb independently ran MiXCR on the 5' RACE reads; one entry per CDR3 protein. The sample has a few hundred thousand distinct CDR3 sequences; 15% to 20% are singletons. Germline trimming cut 5 bases from V and 4 bases from J; bases unmatched to any gene: 5. CDR1 is SGHAT, CDR2 FQNNGV, per germline. CDR3 length equals 16 residues. The chain joins TRBV11-2 to TRBJ2-3; TRBD2 aligns across 14 bases. Here the sequenced sample was PBMCs, taken before the yellow fever booster vaccination. This sequence was found in a man aged 18 to 35 who received the YFV17D yellow fever vaccine. CDR3 amino acids: CASSHGTSGGPDTQYF. For the CDR3, the DNA is TGTGCCAGCAGCCACGGGACTAGCGGGGGTCCAGATACGCAGTATTTT.